This entry concerns a single TCR beta chain. This sample was included in a study of shared clonotypes between healthy human individuals. Profiled with immunoSEQ multiplex PCR; TCRdb holds only in-frame clones, not every one. The repertoire consists of over 2 million clones, with 95% occurring once and the leading ten covering 0.13%. The sequenced material came from naive CD4+ T cells sorted from blood. The sample's subset: CD45RA+ positively selected. The source of this sequence is a young man in good health.

The CDR3 sequence: CSVVTGPGNTIYF. As DNA, the CDR3 is TGCAGCGTTGTAACAGGGCCCGGAAACACCATATATTTT. The V and J genes are TRBV29-1 and TRBJ1-3, with D possibly TRBD1 on 6 matching bases. CDR1 SQVTM and CDR2 ANQGSEA come from the germline V gene. V was clipped by 4 bases and J by 4 bases, with 11 bases between them. The CDR3 has 13 amino acids. The full variable domain, in which reference TRBV29-1 and TRBJ1-3 provide the parts outside the CDR3, is SAVISQKPSRDICQRGTSLTIQCQVDSQVTMMFWYRQQPGQSLTLIATANQGSEATYESGFVIDKFPISRPNLTFSTLTVSNMSPEDSSIYLCSVVTGPGNTIYFGEGSWLTVV.